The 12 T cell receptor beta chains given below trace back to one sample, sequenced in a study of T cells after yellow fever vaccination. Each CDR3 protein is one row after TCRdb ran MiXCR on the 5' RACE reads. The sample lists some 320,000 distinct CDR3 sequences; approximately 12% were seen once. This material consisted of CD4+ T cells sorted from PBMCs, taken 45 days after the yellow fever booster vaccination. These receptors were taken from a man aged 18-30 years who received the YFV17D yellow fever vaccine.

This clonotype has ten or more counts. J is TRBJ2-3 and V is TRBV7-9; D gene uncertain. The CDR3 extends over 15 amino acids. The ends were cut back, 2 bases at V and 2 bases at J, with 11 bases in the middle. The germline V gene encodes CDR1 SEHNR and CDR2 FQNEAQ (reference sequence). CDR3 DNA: TGTGCCAGCAGCTTAAAGGGCCGCTACACAGATACGCAGTATTTT. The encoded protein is CASSLKGRYTDTQYF.

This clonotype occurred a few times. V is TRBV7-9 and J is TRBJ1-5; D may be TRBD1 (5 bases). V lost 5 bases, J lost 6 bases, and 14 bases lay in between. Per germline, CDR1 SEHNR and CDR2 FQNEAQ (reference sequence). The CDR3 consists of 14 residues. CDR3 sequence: CASSPFGDGQPQHF. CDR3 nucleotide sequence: TGTGCCAGCAGCCCCTTCGGGGACGGTCAGCCCCAGCATTTT.

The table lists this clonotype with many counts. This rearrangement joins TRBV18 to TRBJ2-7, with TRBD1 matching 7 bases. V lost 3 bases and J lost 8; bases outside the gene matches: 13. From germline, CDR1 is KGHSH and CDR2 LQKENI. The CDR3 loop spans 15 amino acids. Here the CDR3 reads CASSPDQVTGFKQYF. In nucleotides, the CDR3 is TGTGCCAGCTCACCCGACCAGGTGACAGGGTTCAAGCAGTACTTC.

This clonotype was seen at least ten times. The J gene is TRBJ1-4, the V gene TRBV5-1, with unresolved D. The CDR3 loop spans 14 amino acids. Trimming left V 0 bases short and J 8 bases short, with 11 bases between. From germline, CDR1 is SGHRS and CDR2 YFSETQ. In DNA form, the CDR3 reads TGCGCCAGCAGCTTGGAAGGGCCCGGGGAAAAACTGTTTTTT. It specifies CASSLEGPGEKLFF.

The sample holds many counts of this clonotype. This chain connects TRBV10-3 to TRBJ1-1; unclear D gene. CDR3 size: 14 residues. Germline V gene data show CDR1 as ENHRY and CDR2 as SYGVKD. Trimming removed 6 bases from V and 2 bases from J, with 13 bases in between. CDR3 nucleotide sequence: TGTGCCATCAGCCCGGGCCTCAAAAACACTGAAGCTTTCTTT. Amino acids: CAISPGLKNTEAFF.

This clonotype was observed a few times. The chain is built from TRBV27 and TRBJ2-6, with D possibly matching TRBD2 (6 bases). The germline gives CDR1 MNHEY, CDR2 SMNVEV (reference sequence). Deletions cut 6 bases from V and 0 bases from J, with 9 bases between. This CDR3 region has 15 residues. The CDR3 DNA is TGTGCCAGCAGGCCGGGACTCTCTGGGGCCAACGTCCTGACTTTC. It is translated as CASRPGLSGANVLTF.

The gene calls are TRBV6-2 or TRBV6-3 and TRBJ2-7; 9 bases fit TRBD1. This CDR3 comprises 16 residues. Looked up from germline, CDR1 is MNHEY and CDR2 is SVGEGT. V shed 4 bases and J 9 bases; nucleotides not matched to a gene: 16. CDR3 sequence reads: CASSWGPGQGEVRQYV. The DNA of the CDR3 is TGTGCCAGCAGTTGGGGCCCGGGACAGGGAGAGGTAAGGCAGTACGTC.

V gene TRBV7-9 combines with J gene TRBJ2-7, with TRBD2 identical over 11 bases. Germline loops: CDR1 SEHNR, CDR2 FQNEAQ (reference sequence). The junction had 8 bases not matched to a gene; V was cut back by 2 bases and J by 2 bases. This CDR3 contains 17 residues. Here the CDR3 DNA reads TGTGCCAGCAGCTTATGGCTAGCGGGGGGCATCCCCTACGAGCAGTACGTC. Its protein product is CASSLWLAGGIPYEQYV.

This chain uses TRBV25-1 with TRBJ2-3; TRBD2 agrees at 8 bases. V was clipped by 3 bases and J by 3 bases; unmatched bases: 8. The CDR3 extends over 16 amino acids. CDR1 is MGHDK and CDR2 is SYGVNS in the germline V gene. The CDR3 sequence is CASSDMLAGGTDTQYF. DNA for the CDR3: TGTGCCAGCAGTGATATGCTCGCGGGGGGAACAGATACGCAGTATTTT. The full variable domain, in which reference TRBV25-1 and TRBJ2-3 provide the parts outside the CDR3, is EADIYQTPRYLVIGTGKKITLECSQTMGHDKMYWYQQDPGMELHLIHYSYGVNSTEKGDLSSESTVSRIRTEHFPLTLESARPSHTSQYLCASSDMLAGGTDTQYFGPGTRLTVL.

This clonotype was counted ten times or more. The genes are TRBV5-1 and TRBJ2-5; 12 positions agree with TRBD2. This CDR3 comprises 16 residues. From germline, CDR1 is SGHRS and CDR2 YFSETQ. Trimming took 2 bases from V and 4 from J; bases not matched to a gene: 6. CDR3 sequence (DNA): TGCGCCAGCAGCTTCACGACTAGCGGGGGCGGAGAGACCCAGTACTTC. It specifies CASSFTTSGGGETQYF.

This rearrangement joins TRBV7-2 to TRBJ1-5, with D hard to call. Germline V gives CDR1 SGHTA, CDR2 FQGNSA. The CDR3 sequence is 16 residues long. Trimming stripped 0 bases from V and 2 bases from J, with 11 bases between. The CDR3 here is CASSLAAAGRNQPQHF. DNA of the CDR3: TGTGCCAGCAGCTTAGCGGCGGCAGGACGCAATCAGCCCCAGCATTTT. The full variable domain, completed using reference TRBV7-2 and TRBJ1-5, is GAGVSQSPSNKVTEKGKDVELRCDPISGHTALYWYRQSLGQGLEFLIYFQGNSAPDKSGLPSDRFSAERTGGSVSTLTIQRTQQEDSAVYLCASSLAAAGRNQPQHFGDGTRLSIL.

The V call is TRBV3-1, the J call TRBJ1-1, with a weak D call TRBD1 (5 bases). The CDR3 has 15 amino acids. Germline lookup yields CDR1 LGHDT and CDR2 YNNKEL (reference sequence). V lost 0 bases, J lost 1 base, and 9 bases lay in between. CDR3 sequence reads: CASSQERQRNTEAFF. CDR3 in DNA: TGTGCCAGCAGCCAAGAAAGACAGCGGAACACTGAAGCTTTCTTT.